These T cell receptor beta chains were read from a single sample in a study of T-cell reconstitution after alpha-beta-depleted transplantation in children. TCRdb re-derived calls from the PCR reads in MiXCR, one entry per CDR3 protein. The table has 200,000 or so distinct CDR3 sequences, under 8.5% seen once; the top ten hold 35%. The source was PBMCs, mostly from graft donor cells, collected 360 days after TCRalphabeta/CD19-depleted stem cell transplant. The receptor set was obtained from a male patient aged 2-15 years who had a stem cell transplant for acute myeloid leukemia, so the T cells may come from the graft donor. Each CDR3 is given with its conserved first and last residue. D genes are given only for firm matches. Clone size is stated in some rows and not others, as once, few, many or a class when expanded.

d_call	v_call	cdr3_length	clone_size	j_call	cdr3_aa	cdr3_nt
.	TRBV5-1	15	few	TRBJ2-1	CASSLGFTGVNEQFF	TGCGCCAGCAGCTTGGGGTTTACGGGGGTAAATGAGCAGTTCTTC
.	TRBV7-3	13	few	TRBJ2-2	CASSLLAGRELFF	TGTGCCAGCAGCTTATTGGCAGGCAGGGAGCTGTTTTTT
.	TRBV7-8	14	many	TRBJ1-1	CASSPRGLYTEAFF	TGTGCCAGCAGTCCGCGGGGACTCTACACTGAAGCTTTCTTT
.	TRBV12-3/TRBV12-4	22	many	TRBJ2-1	CASSLRFKGGSDGIGSYNEQFF	TGTGCCAGCAGTTTAAGATTTAAGGGGGGGTCGGACGGGATCGGGTCCTACAATGAGCAGTTCTTC
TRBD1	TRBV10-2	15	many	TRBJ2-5	CASSERGTGVETQYF	TGCGCCAGCAGTGAGAGGGGGACAGGGGTAGAGACCCAGTACTTC
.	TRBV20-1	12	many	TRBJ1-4	CSARGQHEKLFF	TGCAGTGCTAGGGGCCAGCATGAAAAACTGTTTTTT
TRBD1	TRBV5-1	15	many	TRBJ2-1	CASSVGTAIPNEQFF	TGCGCCAGCAGCGTTGGGACAGCAATCCCAAATGAGCAGTTCTTC
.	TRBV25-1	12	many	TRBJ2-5	CASSDPQETQYF	TGTGCCAGCAGTGATCCACAAGAGACCCAGTACTTC
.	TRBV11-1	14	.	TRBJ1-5	CASSSSSWDGFQHF	TGTGCCAGCAGCTCCTCCTCTTGGGACGGGTTTCAGCATTTT
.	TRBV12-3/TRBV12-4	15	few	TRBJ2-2	CASSFIGLGTGELFF	TGTGCCAGCAGTTTCATAGGGCTGGGCACCGGGGAGCTGTTTTTT
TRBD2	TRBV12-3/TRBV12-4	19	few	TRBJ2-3	CASSLGLAGGPEETDTQYF	TGTGCCAGCAGTTTAGGACTAGCGGGGGGGCCCGAGGAAACAGATACGCAGTATTTT
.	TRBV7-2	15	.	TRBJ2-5	CASSLGGKNQETQYF	TGTGCCAGCAGCTTAGGCGGGAAAAACCAAGAGACCCAGTACTTC
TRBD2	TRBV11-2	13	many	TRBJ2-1	CASSLEAGGEQFF	TGTGCCAGCAGCTTAGAAGCGGGAGGTGAGCAGTTCTTC
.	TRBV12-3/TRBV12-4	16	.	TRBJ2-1	CASSFGYPGKLNEQFF	TGTGCCAGCAGTTTTGGATACCCAGGGAAACTCAATGAGCAGTTCTTC
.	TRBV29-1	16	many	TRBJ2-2	CSVEEVRGTNTGELFF	TGCAGCGTTGAAGAGGTACGCGGAACTAACACCGGGGAGCTGTTTTTT
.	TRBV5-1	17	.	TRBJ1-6	CASSFFYRSSYNSPLHF	TGCGCCAGCAGCTTTTTCTACAGGAGCTCCTATAATTCACCCCTCCACTTT
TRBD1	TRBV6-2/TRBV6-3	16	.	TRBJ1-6	CASSYRDRGYNSPLHF	TGTGCCAGCAGTTACCGGGACAGAGGCTATAATTCACCCCTCCACTTT
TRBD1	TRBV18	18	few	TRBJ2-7	CASSTTPDRAGYSYEQYF	TGTGCCAGCTCGACCACCCCCGACAGGGCTGGCTACTCCTACGAGCAGTACTTC
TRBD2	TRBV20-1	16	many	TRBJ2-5	CSARRLAGGFQETQYF	TGCAGTGCTAGGAGACTAGCGGGAGGATTCCAAGAGACCCAGTACTTC
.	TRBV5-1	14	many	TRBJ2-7	CASSSGAGNYEQYF	TGCGCCAGCAGCTCGGGGGCAGGGAACTACGAGCAGTACTTC
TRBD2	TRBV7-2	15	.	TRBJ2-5	CASRPKREGEETQYF	TGTGCCAGCAGACCTAAGCGGGAGGGTGAAGAGACCCAGTACTTC
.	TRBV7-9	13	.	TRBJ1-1	CASSFRTATEAFF	TGTGCCAGCAGCTTTCGCACGGCCACTGAAGCTTTCTTT
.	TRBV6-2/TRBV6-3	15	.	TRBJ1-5	CASSYYRLTNQPQHF	TGTGCCAGCAGTTACTACAGGCTGACAAATCAGCCCCAGCATTTT
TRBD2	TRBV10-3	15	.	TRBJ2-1	CAITGTSGEVNEQFF	TGTGCCATCACTGGGACTAGCGGGGAGGTCAATGAGCAGTTCTTC
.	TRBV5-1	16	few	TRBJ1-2	CASSLEAGGLIDGYTF	TGCGCCAGCAGCTTGGAAGCCGGCGGATTGATCGACGGCTACACCTTC
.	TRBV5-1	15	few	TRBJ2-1	CASSLDRAIYNEQFF	TGCGCCAGCAGCTTGGATAGGGCTATCTACAATGAGCAGTTCTTC
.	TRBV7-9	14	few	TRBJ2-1	CASSVNTGWDEQFF	TGTGCCAGCAGCGTCAACACAGGGTGGGATGAGCAGTTCTTC
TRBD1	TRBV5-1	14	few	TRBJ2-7	CASSFGDSLSGQYF	TGCGCCAGCAGCTTCGGGGACAGTCTGTCAGGGCAGTACTTC
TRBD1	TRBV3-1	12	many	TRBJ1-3	CASRKTGNTIYF	TGTGCCAGCAGGAAGACAGGGAACACCATATATTTT
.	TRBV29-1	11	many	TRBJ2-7	CSGMRDYEQYF	TGCAGCGGGATGCGGGACTACGAGCAGTACTTC
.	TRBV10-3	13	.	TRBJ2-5	CAYHGALQETQYF	TGTGCCTATCACGGGGCCCTCCAAGAGACCCAGTACTTC
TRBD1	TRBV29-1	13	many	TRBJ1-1	CSAGTGANTEAFF	TGCAGCGCTGGGACAGGGGCAAACACTGAAGCTTTCTTT
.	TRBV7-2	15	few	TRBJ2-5	CASSLRQTKQETQYF	TGTGCCAGCAGCTTGAGACAGACTAAGCAAGAGACCCAGTACTTC
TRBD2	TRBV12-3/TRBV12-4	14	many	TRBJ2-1	CASSGGGLENEQFF	TGTGCCAGCAGTGGGGGGGGACTAGAGAATGAGCAGTTCTTC
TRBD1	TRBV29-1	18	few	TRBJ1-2	CSVGDSSPARRLNYGYTF	TGCAGCGTAGGGGACAGCTCCCCAGCTCGGAGACTTAACTATGGCTACACCTTC
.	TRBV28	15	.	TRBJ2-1	CASSLPGSSYNEQFF	TGTGCCAGCAGTTTACCCGGGAGCTCCTACAATGAGCAGTTCTTC
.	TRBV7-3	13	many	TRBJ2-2	CASSRTNTGELFF	TGTGCCAGCAGCCGGACAAACACCGGGGAGCTGTTTTTT
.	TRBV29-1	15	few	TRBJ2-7	CSVEDHRGIAYEQYF	TGCAGCGTTGAAGATCATCGGGGAATAGCCTACGAGCAGTACTTC
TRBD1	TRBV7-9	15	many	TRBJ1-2	CASSSDRARVDGYTF	TGTGCCAGCAGCTCAGACAGGGCGCGGGTAGACGGCTACACCTTC
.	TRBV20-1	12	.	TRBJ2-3	CSARVGTDTQYF	TGCAGTGCTAGAGTAGGCACAGATACGCAGTATTTT
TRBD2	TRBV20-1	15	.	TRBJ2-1	CSAPLGLAGGGEQFF	TGCAGTGCTCCCCTCGGACTAGCGGGGGGAGGTGAGCAGTTCTTC
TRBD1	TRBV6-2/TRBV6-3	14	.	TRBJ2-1	CASNRRDSYNEQFF	TGTGCCAGCAACCGCCGGGACAGCTACAATGAGCAGTTCTTC
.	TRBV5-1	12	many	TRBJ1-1	CASSLDPTEAFF	TGCGCCAGCAGTTTGGACCCAACTGAAGCTTTCTTT
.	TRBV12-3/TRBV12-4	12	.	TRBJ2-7	CASSRTAFEQYF	TGTGCCAGCAGCAGGACAGCGTTCGAGCAGTACTTC
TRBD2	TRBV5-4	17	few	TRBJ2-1	CASSLERGSGIHNEQFF	TGTGCCAGCAGCTTGGAGAGGGGCAGCGGGATTCACAATGAGCAGTTCTTC